These 26 T cell receptor beta chains were sequenced from one sample in a study of CD8 T cells in Susac syndrome. An amount of RNA that ranged from roughly 0.5 to 1 ug was reverse transcribed with random hexamers. Via MiXCR, TCRdb re-called the immunoSEQ multiplex PCR reads, giving one row per CDR3 protein. The sample has approximately 200,000 distinct CDR3 sequences, approximately 95% seen once; the top ten hold 0.082%. The sample taken for sequencing was CD4+ T cells from PBMCs. The source is a human donor with multiple sclerosis.

J is TRBJ2-1 and V is TRBV9; a weak D match, TRBD1 (6 bases). The CDR3 runs 14 residues. Trimming stripped 3 bases from V and 8 bases from J, with 15 bases between. The germline V gene has CDR1 SGDLS and CDR2 YYNGEE. Here the CDR3 DNA reads TGTGCCAGCAGCGCCCAGGGGACCCCGCATGAGCAGTTCTTC. Protein product: CASSAQGTPHEQFF.

The DNA of the CDR3 is TGCAGTGCTAGGTCAGGGGCTGGCTCACCCCTCCACTTT. This codes for CSARSGAGSPLHF. The rearrangement uses TRBV20-1 and TRBJ1-6; possibly TRBD1 for D (6 bases). V was trimmed by 3 bases and J by 10 bases, leaving 13 bases between them. This CDR3 has 13 amino acids. Germline loops: CDR1 DFQATT, CDR2 SNEGSKA (reference sequence).

The chain has TRBV6-1 and TRBJ1-3, with TRBD1 matching over 7 bases. Germline V gives CDR1 MNHNS, CDR2 SASEGT. Trimming took 6 bases from V and 0 from J; bases not matched to a gene: 8. There are 16 residues in the CDR3. The CDR3 DNA reads TGTGCCAGCAGCCGTAGGGACAGATCCTCTGGAAACACCATATATTTT. It yields the protein CASSRRDRSSGNTIYF.

The DNA for the CDR3 is TGTGCCAGCAGCCTCCATGGGGGGGCCAATGAGCAGTTCTTC. Translating gives CASSLHGGANEQFF. The chain couples TRBV3-1 to TRBJ2-1; possibly TRBD2 for D (7 bases). V dropped 4 bases and J dropped 6 bases, with 13 bases sitting between them. The CDR3 runs 14 residues. Germline V lookup: CDR1 LGHDT, CDR2 YNNKEL (reference sequence).

This chain links TRBV2 with TRBJ2-1, with D unclear. Germline-derived CDR1 and CDR2 are SNHLY and FYNNEI. This CDR3 spans 13 amino acids. In DNA, the CDR3 is TGTGCAGCACTTGATGGGGCCTACAATGAGCAGTTCTTC. This sequence encodes CAALDGAYNEQFF. The whole variable domain, filled in from reference TRBV2 and TRBJ2-1, reads EPEVTQTPSHQVTQMGQEVILRCVPISNHLYFYWYRQILGQKVEFLVSFYNNEISEKSEIFDDQFSVERPDGSNFTLKIRSTKLEDSAMYFCAALDGAYNEQFFGPGTRLTVL.

The chain is built from TRBV7-9 and TRBJ1-3; D is possibly TRBD1 (6 bases). With 2 bases removed from V and 1 base from J, the gap between germline ends came to 9 bases. This CDR3 has 15 amino acids. Germline V lookup: CDR1 SEHNR, CDR2 FQNEAQ (reference sequence). The CDR3 DNA sequence: TGTGCCAGCAGCTTACAGGGGACATCTGGAAACACCATATATTTT. It yields the protein CASSLQGTSGNTIYF. The whole variable domain, filled in from reference TRBV7-9 and TRBJ1-3, reads DTGVSQNPRHKITKRGQNVTFRCDPISEHNRLYWYRQTLGQGPEFLTYFQNEAQLEKSRLLSDRFSAERPKGSFSTLEIQRTEQGDSAMYLCASSLQGTSGNTIYFGEGSWLTVV.

The chain carries TRBV29-1 and TRBJ1-2; no firm D call. The germline V and J ends were trimmed by 6 bases and 8 bases, with 13 bases remaining between them. The CDR3 has 11 residues. The germline gives CDR1 SQVTM, CDR2 ANQGSEA. In DNA form, the CDR3 reads TGCAGCGTCGCGGAGAGCTGGGGCTACACCTTC. It codes for CSVAESWGYTF.

The chain joins TRBV7-8 to TRBJ2-7; 7 bases are a match to TRBD1. V was pared by 5 bases and J by 0 bases, with 7 bases of the junction left unmatched. Germline V gives CDR1 SGHVS, CDR2 FQNEAQ. The CDR3 is made up of 15 amino acids. This CDR3 reads CASSKTGPFSYEQYF. The CDR3 bases are TGTGCCAGCAGCAAGACAGGGCCCTTCTCCTACGAGCAGTACTTC.

The chain combines TRBV29-1 with TRBJ2-1, with D tentatively TRBD1 (5 bases). V was shortened by 3 bases and J by 9 bases, with 12 bases between the two germline ends. This CDR3 is 12 amino acids long. Germline assignment: CDR1 SQVTM and CDR2 ANQGSEA. CDR3 protein: CSVDQGQSEQFF. CDR3 nucleotides: TGCAGCGTTGACCAGGGCCAGAGTGAGCAGTTCTTC.

This chain links TRBV7-8 with TRBJ2-4; D might be TRBD2 (6 bases). V lost 5 bases, J lost 6 bases, and 11 bases lay in between. Germline CDR1 is SGHVS and CDR2 is FQNEAQ. CDR3 size: 13 residues. The CDR3 sequence is CASSTGLTNIQYF. The CDR3 coding sequence is TGTGCCAGCAGCACGGGACTCACAAACATTCAGTACTTC.

This rearrangement joins TRBV20-1 to TRBJ1-2; 8 bases line up with TRBD1. The J segment lost 7 bases and the V segment lost 6 bases, leaving 7 bases of the junction unmatched. CDR3 length: 12 residues. CDR1 and CDR2 from the germline V gene are DFQATT and SNEGSKA (reference sequence). CDR3: CSAPGGPAGYTF. The DNA for the CDR3 is TGCAGTGCCCCAGGGGGCCCAGCTGGCTACACCTTC.

The chain links TRBV5-1 to TRBJ2-4; the D gene is possibly TRBD2 (6 bases). Germline CDR1 reads SGHRS; CDR2 reads YFSETQ. Trimming removed 6 bases at V and 0 bases at J, with 10 bases between. The CDR3 has 14 amino acids. The CDR3 DNA follows: TGCGCCAGCAATCCGGAGGGAGCCAAAAACATTCAGTACTTC. Translation gives CASNPEGAKNIQYF.

This chain uses TRBV9 with TRBJ1-5; D is uncertain. This CDR3 has 16 amino acids. Germline V gene sequence: CDR1 SGDLS, CDR2 YYNGEE. Trimming stripped 0 bases from V and 1 base from J, with 11 bases between. The DNA for the CDR3 is TGTGCCAGCAGCGTAGGTCTGGGCGCGAGCAATCAGCCCCAGCATTTT. It encodes CASSVGLGASNQPQHF.

The chain employs TRBV7-3 and TRBJ2-1; D unresolved. V was cut by 2 bases and J by 6 bases, with 8 bases left in between. The CDR3 loop spans 13 amino acids. Germline loops: CDR1 SGHTA, CDR2 FQGTGA. The CDR3 DNA reads TGTGCCAGCAGCTTAGGCCAGGCCAATGAGCAGTTCTTC. Translating it yields CASSLGQANEQFF.

V is TRBV7-2 and J is TRBJ2-3, with D unclear. Germline V gene lookup returns CDR1 SGHTA and CDR2 FQGNSA. Trimming shortened V by 4 bases and J by 0 bases, and 8 bases separated the two germline ends. The CDR3 is 14 residues long. The CDR3 reads CASSSLSSTDTQYF. The CDR3 DNA reads as TGTGCCAGCAGCTCGTTATCTAGCACAGATACGCAGTATTTT.

The chain employs TRBV5-1 and TRBJ2-7; 8 bases line up with TRBD2. Germline trimming cut 3 bases from V and 6 bases from J; bases unmatched to any gene: 5. The CDR3 is 13 residues long. Germline CDR1 reads SGHRS; CDR2 reads YFSETQ. This chain's CDR3 is CASSSGTSGEQYV. Here the CDR3 DNA reads TGCGCCAGCAGCTCGGGGACTAGTGGCGAGCAGTACGTC.

The chain couples TRBV12-3 or TRBV12-4 to TRBJ1-1; 9 nucleotides match TRBD1. The CDR3 totals 13 residues. The ends lost 7 bases at V and 5 bases at J; junction bases unmatched: 5. In DNA form, the CDR3 reads TGTGCCAGCACCAGGACAGGGGTTACTGAAGCTTTCTTT. Encoded protein: CASTRTGVTEAFF.

The chain's CDR3 is CASSHYRDRGQPQHF. For the CDR3, the DNA is TGTGCCAGCAGCCATTACAGGGATAGGGGTCAGCCCCAGCATTTT. The chain links TRBV3-1 to TRBJ1-5, with a weak D call TRBD1 (6 bases). Germline-derived CDR1 and CDR2 are LGHDT and YNNKEL (reference sequence). This CDR3 comprises 15 residues. Trimming took off 3 bases at V and 6 bases at J, with 15 bases between the two ends.

This clonotype was seen a single time. The rearrangement joins TRBV30 to TRBJ2-5; maybe TRBD1 (6 bases). The germline V gene encodes CDR1 GTSNPN and CDR2 SVGIG (reference sequence). Trimming removed 0 bases at V and 5 bases at J, with 16 bases between. This CDR3 region has 15 residues. CDR3 nucleotides: TGTGCCTGGAGTGTACGTGGGGGCAGGAGGGAGACCCAGTACTTC. Amino acid sequence: CAWSVRGGRRETQYF.

The V call is TRBV25-1, the J call TRBJ1-2; maybe TRBD1 (6 bases). The CDR3 is 13 amino acids. V gave up 5 bases and J gave up 7 bases, with 14 bases separating them. From germline, CDR1 is MGHDK and CDR2 SYGVNS. The CDR3 spells CASSSQGSLGYTF. Written as DNA, the CDR3 is TGTGCCAGCAGTTCACAGGGCTCCCTTGGCTACACCTTC.

J is TRBJ1-3 and V is TRBV20-1; weak D call: TRBD1 (5 bases). The CDR3 contains 13 residues. Germline V gene lookup returns CDR1 DFQATT and CDR2 SNEGSKA (reference sequence). The V end was cut by 6 bases, the J end by 4 bases, with 13 bases between. The chain's CDR3 is CSAAGTAGNTIYF. CDR3 coding DNA: TGCAGTGCCGCCGGGACCGCGGGAAACACCATATATTTT.

This chain connects TRBV14 to TRBJ1-6; 8 bases fit TRBD1. The CDR3 extends over 16 amino acids. Germline values: CDR1 SGHDN, CDR2 FVKESK. The V gene end was trimmed by 1 base and the J gene end by 6 bases; junction bases not matched to a gene: 5. DNA for the CDR3: TGTGCCAGCAGCCAAGTCGGACAGGGACTTAATTCACCCCTCCACTTT. This gives the protein CASSQVGQGLNSPLHF.

The chain is built from TRBV4-2 and TRBJ2-5; no reliable D call. The CDR3 is 15 amino acids. Per germline, CDR1 LGHNA and CDR2 YNFKEQ. V lost 1 base, J lost 5 bases, and 14 bases lay in between. CDR3 sequence reads: CASSQASGRDETQYF. CDR3 bases: TGTGCCAGCAGCCAAGCGTCTGGTAGGGATGAGACCCAGTACTTC.

On this clonotype itself: The junction does not match germline at one end; this may be a read error. The chain recombines TRBV29-1 with TRBJ2-1; 9 nucleotides match TRBD1. Germline V gene data show CDR1 as SQVTM and CDR2 as ANQGSEA. This CDR3 is built from 15 residues. CDR3 nucleotides: TGCAGCGTTCGCCGTGGGACAGGGTCCTCCAATGAGCAGTTCTTC. It specifies CSVRRGTGSSNEQFF.

This clonotype was detected only once. The J gene is TRBJ2-1, the V gene TRBV20-1; 12 bases fit TRBD2. The CDR3 sequence is 17 residues long. Germline V gives CDR1 DFQATT, CDR2 SNEGSKA (reference sequence). V gave up 1 base and J gave up 3 bases; unmatched junction bases: 7. In nucleotides, the CDR3 is TGCAGTGCTAGAGTTCCAACTAGCGGGGGGAGCTACAATGAGCAGTTCTTC. It encodes CSARVPTSGGSYNEQFF.

The rearrangement links TRBV5-1 to TRBJ2-3; D gene unclear. Germline-derived CDR1 and CDR2 are SGHRS and YFSETQ. The ends were cut back, 0 bases at V and 11 bases at J, with 13 bases in the middle. The CDR3 consists of 13 residues. The CDR3 DNA is TGCGCCAGCAGCTTGGAAGCCAGCCGATGGCAGTATTTT. The encoded protein is CASSLEASRWQYF.